What follows describes a single TCR beta chain. Only in-frame clones appear in the TCRdb table, and some are missing; sequencing was by immunoSEQ multiplex PCR. The data show some 340,000 clones, 90% to 95% seen once. The CDR3 has 11 amino acids. CDR1 and CDR2 (germline): SEHNR, FQNEAQ (reference sequence). V shed 1 base and J shed 8 bases, with 5 bases lying between them. The sample comes from a study of blood T cell repertoires in COVID-19. This chain joins TRBV7-9 and TRBJ1-2; D gene unclear. The TCR was taken from a woman between 25 and 40 years old who had been exposed to COVID-19. Sequenced: PBMCs or T cells enriched from blood (not recorded which). The CDR3 spells CASSLDRGYTF. The CDR3 nucleotides read TGTGCCAGCAGCTTAGATAGAGGCTACACCTTC.